Listed below are T cell receptor beta chains from one sample, sequenced in a study of T cells in localized non-small cell lung cancer. TCRdb's copy holds only in-frame clones and misses some; the assay was immunoSEQ multiplex PCR. The data contain around 30,000 clones, approximately 94% of them singletons. Sequences were derived from peripheral blood, sampled before any cancer treatment. All receptors come from a woman between 35 and 75 years old with stage I lung adenocarcinoma. Both conserved end residues are trimmed from each CDR3. D genes are given only for firm matches.

CDR3 | D | J | V | length
ASSATPVVGEQY | - | TRBJ2-7 | TRBV6-5 | 12
ASSLGLSGGGDTQY | TRBD2 | TRBJ2-3 | TRBV5-1 | 14
ASSWREKGPQH | - | TRBJ1-5 | TRBV7-2 | 11
ASSPRGETETQY | - | TRBJ2-5 | TRBV18 | 12
ASSSAPTPYNEQF | - | TRBJ2-1 | TRBV7-3 | 13
ASREAGGAYNEQF | - | TRBJ2-1 | TRBV6-1 | 13
ASSYPSETQY | - | TRBJ2-5 | TRBV6-6 | 10
ASSDQSNYGYT | - | TRBJ1-2 | TRBV10-1 | 11
ASSGRTNQPQH | - | TRBJ1-5 | TRBV7-2 | 11
ASSVNTEAF | - | TRBJ1-1 | TRBV25-1 | 9
SVEGAGRGNGYT | - | TRBJ1-2 | TRBV29-1 | 12
ASSPTGQGALNEQF | TRBD1 | TRBJ2-1 | TRBV4-1 | 14